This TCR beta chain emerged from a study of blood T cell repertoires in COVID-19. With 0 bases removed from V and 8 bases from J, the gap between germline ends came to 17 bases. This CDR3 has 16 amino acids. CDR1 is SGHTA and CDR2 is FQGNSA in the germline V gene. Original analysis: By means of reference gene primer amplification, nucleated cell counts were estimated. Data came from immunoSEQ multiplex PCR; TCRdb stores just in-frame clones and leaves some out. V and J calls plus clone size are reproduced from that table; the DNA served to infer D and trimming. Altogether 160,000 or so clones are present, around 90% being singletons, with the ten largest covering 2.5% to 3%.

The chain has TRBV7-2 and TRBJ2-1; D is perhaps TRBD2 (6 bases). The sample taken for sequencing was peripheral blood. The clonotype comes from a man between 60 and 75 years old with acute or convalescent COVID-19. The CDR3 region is CASSLAIARGAYEQFF. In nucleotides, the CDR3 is TGTGCCAGCAGCTTAGCTATAGCGCGGGGTGCCTATGAGCAGTTCTTC.